This T cell receptor beta chain is from a study of shared clonotypes between healthy human individuals. The overall study: Those who served as donors were a couple of women and three men between the ages of 18 and 49.

Every immunoSEQ plate was one replicate of a subset's evenly spread DNA. Methods used by the authors: There were no quality scores in the junction-only immunoSEQ sequences, so filtering differed. TCRdb's table, derived via immunoSEQ multiplex PCR, lists solely in-frame clones and lacks some. V and J calls plus clone size are reproduced from that table; the DNA served to infer D and trimming. This table has hundreds of thousands of clones, around 73% appearing once. In this sample, this clone turned up once. Germline trimming cut 3 bases from V and 1 base from J; bases unmatched to any gene: 3. The length of the CDR3 is 18 residues. Looked up from germline, CDR1 is KGHSH and CDR2 is LQKENI.

The chain uses TRBV18 and TRBJ2-6; 13 bases are shared with TRBD2. Sequencing was done on a sample of memory CD4+ T cells sorted from blood. This sample's subset: CD45RA-negative fraction. The receptor's source is a woman in her 30s in good health. The CDR3 protein is CASSPWTSGRSGANVLTF. The CDR3 nucleotides read TGTGCCAGCTCACCGTGGACTAGCGGGAGATCTGGGGCCAACGTCCTGACTTTC. Looking up the rest from reference TRBV18 and TRBJ2-6 gives the full variable domain: NAGVMQNPRHLVRRRGQEARLRCSPMKGHSHVYWYRQLPEEGLKFMVYLQKENIIDESGMPKERFSAEFPKEGPSILRIQQVVRGDSAAYFCASSPWTSGRSGANVLTFGAGSRLTVL.